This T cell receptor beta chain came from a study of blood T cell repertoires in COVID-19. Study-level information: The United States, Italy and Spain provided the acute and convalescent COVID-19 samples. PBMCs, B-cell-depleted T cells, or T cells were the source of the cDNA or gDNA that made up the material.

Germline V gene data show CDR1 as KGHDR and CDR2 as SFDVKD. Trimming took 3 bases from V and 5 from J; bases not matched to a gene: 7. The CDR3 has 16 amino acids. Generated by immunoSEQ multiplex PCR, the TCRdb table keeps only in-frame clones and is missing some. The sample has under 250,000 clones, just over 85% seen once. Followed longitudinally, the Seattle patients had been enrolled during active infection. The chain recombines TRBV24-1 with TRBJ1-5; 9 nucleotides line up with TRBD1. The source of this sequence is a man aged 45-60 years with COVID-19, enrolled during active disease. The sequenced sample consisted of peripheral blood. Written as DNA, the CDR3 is TGTGCCACCAGTGATCCCGGGACAGGGAATCATCAGCCCCAGCATTTT. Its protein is CATSDPGTGNHQPQHF.